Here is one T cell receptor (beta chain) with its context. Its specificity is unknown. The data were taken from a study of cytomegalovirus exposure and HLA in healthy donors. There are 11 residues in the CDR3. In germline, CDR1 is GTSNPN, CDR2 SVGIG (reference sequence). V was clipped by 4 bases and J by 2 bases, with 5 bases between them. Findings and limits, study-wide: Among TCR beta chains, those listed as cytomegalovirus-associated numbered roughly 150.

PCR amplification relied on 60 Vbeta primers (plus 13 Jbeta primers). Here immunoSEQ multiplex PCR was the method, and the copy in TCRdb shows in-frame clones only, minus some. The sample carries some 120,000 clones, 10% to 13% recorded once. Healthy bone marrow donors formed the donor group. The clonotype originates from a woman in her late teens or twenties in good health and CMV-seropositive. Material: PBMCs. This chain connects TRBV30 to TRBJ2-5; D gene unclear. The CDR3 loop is CAWTLQETQYF. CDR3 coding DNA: TGTGCCTGGACTTTACAAGAGACCCAGTACTTC.